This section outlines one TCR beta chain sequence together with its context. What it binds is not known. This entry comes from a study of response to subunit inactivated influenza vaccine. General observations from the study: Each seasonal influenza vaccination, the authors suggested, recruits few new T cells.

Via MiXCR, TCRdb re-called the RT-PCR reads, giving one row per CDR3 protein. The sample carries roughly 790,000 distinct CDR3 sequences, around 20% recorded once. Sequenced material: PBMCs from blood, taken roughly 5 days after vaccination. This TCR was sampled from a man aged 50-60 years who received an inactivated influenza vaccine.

CDR3: CASSSTHRVGLGEQYF. CDR3 in DNA: TGTGCCAGCAGTTCGACCCACAGGGTAGGGCTTGGTGAGCAGTACTTC. The gene calls are TRBV6-5 and TRBJ2-7; a weak D match, TRBD1 (6 bases). The length of the CDR3 is 16 residues. Germline loops: CDR1 MNHEY, CDR2 SVGAGI. V lost 4 bases and J 7 bases, leaving 23 bases between the germline ends.